Listed below are T cell receptor beta chains from one sample, sequenced in a study of PD-L1 blockade in urothelial cancer. Some clones are missing from TCRdb's copy, which holds only in-frame ones; the method was immunoSEQ multiplex PCR. The sample shows around 80,000 clones, about nine tenths of them seen only once. Sequencing was performed on PBMCs, taken around atezolizumab (anti-PD-L1) treatment. Receptors were obtained from a woman in her 70s with urothelial cancer. Each CDR3 is given with its conserved first and last residue. A D gene is named only where the DNA matches it firmly. The size of a clone is reported for some rows only, either as once, few or many, or as a class for expanded clones.

>TRBV30|TRBJ1-4|NA|10|NA
CACAEEKLFF
TGTGCCTGCGCGGAAGAAAAACTGTTTTTT
>TRBV10-3|TRBJ2-2|TRBD1|14|NA
CASATGGNTGELFF
TGTGCCTCCGCGACAGGGGGGAACACCGGGGAGCTGTTTTTT
>TRBV28|TRBJ2-2|TRBD2|16|NA
CASTLVAGGSTGELFF
TGTGCCAGCACCTTGGTAGCGGGAGGCTCTACCGGGGAGCTGTTTTTT
>TRBV7-3|TRBJ2-7|NA|15|NA
CASSLLWARDYEQYF
TGTGCCAGCAGCTTACTGTGGGCACGCGACTACGAGCAGTACTTC
>TRBV30|TRBJ2-1|TRBD1|15|NA
CAWSVRGQGINEQFF
TGTGCCTGGAGTGTACGGGGACAGGGTATCAATGAGCAGTTCTTC
>TRBV27|TRBJ2-2|NA|18|few
CASTQRLGGGAVTGELFF
TGTGCCAGCACCCAAAGGCTGGGGGGGGGCGCGGTCACCGGGGAGCTGTTTTTT
>TRBV19|TRBJ2-5|TRBD1|14|NA
CASSSSGGQETQYF
TGTGCCAGTAGCAGTTCAGGGGGACAAGAGACCCAGTACTTC
>TRBV14|TRBJ1-3|NA|18|NA
CASSQDRGGSISGNTIYF
TGTGCCAGCAGCCAAGATCGCGGCGGATCTATCTCTGGAAACACCATATATTTT
>TRBV7-2|TRBJ1-1|TRBD1|15|NA
CASNPRQGAGTEAFF
TGTGCCAGCAACCCCAGACAGGGGGCGGGCACTGAAGCTTTCTTT
>TRBV5-1|TRBJ2-2|NA|15|NA
CASRSPRGNTGELFF
TGCGCCAGCAGAAGCCCCCGGGGGAACACCGGGGAGCTGTTTTTT
>TRBV20-1|TRBJ2-3|TRBD2|11|NA
CSASSLAGQYF
TGCAGTGCTAGTTCCCTAGCGGGGCAGTATTTT
>TRBV15|TRBJ1-4|TRBD1|16|NA
CATSRDRQGANEKLFF
TGTGCCACCAGCAGAGATAGACAGGGGGCCAATGAAAAACTGTTTTTT
>TRBV5-6|TRBJ2-7|TRBD1|17|NA
CASSSQAVGTGGYEQYF
TGTGCCAGCAGCTCTCAGGCGGTTGGGACAGGGGGCTACGAGCAGTACTTC
>TRBV7-9|TRBJ2-1|TRBD1|15|NA
CASSHRDRPYNEQFF
TGTGCCAGCAGTCACCGGGACAGACCCTACAATGAGCAGTTCTTC
>TRBV11-3|TRBJ2-7|NA|14|NA
CASSRYGQPYEQYF
TGTGCCAGCAGCCGTTACGGACAGCCCTACGAGCAGTACTTC
>TRBV5-1|TRBJ2-3|TRBD2|19|NA
CASSLTPLAGGLSTDTQYF
TGCGCCAGCAGCCTCACCCCACTAGCGGGGGGGCTGAGCACAGATACGCAGTATTTT
>TRBV4-1|TRBJ1-4|TRBD1|13|once
CASSRRTGEKLFF
TGCGCCAGCAGCCGAAGGACAGGAGAAAAACTGTTTTTT
>TRBV9|TRBJ2-3|TRBD1|15|NA
CASSEQGYPADTQYF
TGTGCCAGCAGCGAACAGGGGTATCCAGCCGATACGCAGTATTTT
>TRBV2|TRBJ2-1|NA|13|NA
CASTAEGRNEQFF
TGTGCCAGCACGGCAGAAGGGAGAAATGAGCAGTTCTTC
>TRBV11-2|TRBJ2-7|TRBD1|15|NA
CASSLFGTGAYEQYF
TGTGCCAGCAGCTTATTTGGGACAGGGGCGTACGAGCAGTACTTC
>TRBV23-1|TRBJ2-7|NA|16|NA
CASSQSKAAEPHEQYF
TGCGCCAGCAGTCAATCGAAGGCAGCGGAGCCCCACGAGCAGTACTTC
>TRBV10-3|TRBJ1-2|NA|15|NA
CAISVEHDRAYGYTF
TGTGCCATCAGTGTAGAACACGACAGAGCCTATGGCTACACCTTC
>TRBV4-1|TRBJ2-7|TRBD1|15|NA
CASSQRWTGGYEQYF
TGCGCCAGCAGCCAACGTTGGACAGGGGGGTACGAGCAGTACTTC
>TRBV5-1|TRBJ2-5|NA|15|once
CASSLSWGPQETQYF
TGCGCCAGCAGCTTGTCATGGGGGCCCCAAGAGACCCAGTACTTC
>TRBV5-4|TRBJ2-1|NA|18|NA
CASGAATGGQGWVDEQFF
TGTGCCAGCGGGGCCGCCACCGGAGGGCAGGGATGGGTGGATGAGCAGTTCTTC
>TRBV4-3|TRBJ2-7|NA|15|NA
CASSQDLVRDYEQYF
TGCGCCAGCAGCCAAGATCTTGTCAGGGACTACGAGCAGTACTTC
>TRBV7-9|TRBJ1-4|TRBD1|13|NA
CASSFTGEEKLFF
TGTGCCAGCAGCTTCACAGGGGAGGAAAAACTGTTTTTT
>TRBV2|TRBJ1-6|NA|15|NA
CASRSQGGAFSPLHF
TGTGCCAGCAGGTCACAGGGTGGGGCGTTCTCACCCCTCCACTTT
>TRBV28|TRBJ2-2|TRBD1|20|NA
CASSYILGVAGGSGTGELFF
TGTGCCAGCAGCTATATTTTAGGGGTGGCAGGGGGTTCTGGCACCGGGGAGCTGTTTTTT
>TRBV5-1|TRBJ2-1|NA|13|NA
CASSSGGRDEQFF
TGCGCCAGCAGCTCGGGTGGTCGTGATGAGCAGTTCTTC
>TRBV7-2|TRBJ2-2|TRBD2|15|NA
CASSLALGGVGELFF
TGTGCCAGCAGCCTGGCACTGGGGGGGGTCGGGGAGCTGTTTTTT
>TRBV7-9|TRBJ1-3|TRBD1|16|NA
CASSLTTGISGNTIYF
TGTGCCAGCAGCTTGACGACAGGGATCTCTGGAAACACCATATATTTT
>TRBV5-1|TRBJ2-7|NA|14|NA
CASSLVSYSYEQYF
TGCGCCAGCAGCTTGGTGAGTTATTCCTACGAGCAGTACTTC
>TRBV19|TRBJ2-7|TRBD2|13|NA
CATSSGPPCEQYF
TGTGCTACATCTAGCGGTCCTCCCTGCGAGCAGTACTTC
>TRBV27|TRBJ2-7|TRBD1|13|few
CASRRDSSYEQYF
TGTGCCAGCAGACGGGACAGTTCCTACGAGCAGTACTTC
>TRBV19|TRBJ2-2|NA|16|NA
CASSMQRPTGTGELFF
TGTGCCAGTAGTATGCAGCGGCCCACGGGCACCGGGGAGCTGTTTTTT
>TRBV4-1|TRBJ2-5|NA|15|once
CASSQEDQGLGTQYF
TGCGCCAGCAGCCAAGAGGATCAGGGGCTTGGGACCCAGTACTTC
>TRBV11-2|TRBJ2-7|TRBD1|14|NA
CASSYVQGLYEQYF
TGTGCCAGCAGCTACGTACAGGGGCTATACGAGCAGTACTTC
>TRBV5-1|TRBJ2-7|TRBD2|15|NA
CASSYGLAGEHEQYF
TGCGCCAGCAGCTATGGACTAGCGGGAGAGCACGAGCAGTACTTC
>TRBV9|TRBJ2-7|NA|14|NA
CASSVAGRGNEQYF
TGTGCCAGCAGCGTAGCCGGCAGGGGAAACGAGCAGTACTTC
>TRBV21-1|TRBJ1-5|NA|9|NA
CARGRPQHF
TGTGCCAGGGGGAGGCCCCAGCATTTT
>TRBV15|TRBJ1-5|TRBD1|15|NA
CATSSTGTVNQPQHF
TGTGCCACCAGCAGTACCGGGACAGTAAATCAGCCCCAGCATTTT
>TRBV4-1|TRBJ1-4|TRBD1|14|NA
CASSHDRDSEKLFF
TGCGCCAGCAGCCATGATAGGGACAGCGAAAAACTGTTTTTT
>TRBV27|TRBJ1-2|TRBD1|15|NA
CASSTGSRGDYGYTF
TGTGCCAGCAGTACTGGCAGCAGGGGGGACTATGGCTACACCTTC
>TRBV11-2|TRBJ2-1|NA|15|NA
CASSLGSYSYNEQFF
TGTGCCAGCAGCTTAGGTAGTTACTCCTACAATGAGCAGTTCTTC
>TRBV9|TRBJ2-3|NA|17|NA
CASSTQRVQGSTDTQYF
TGTGCCAGCAGCACCCAGAGGGTGCAGGGGAGCACAGATACGCAGTATTTT
>TRBV29-1|TRBJ2-5|NA|14|few
CSVEGGDRGETQYF
TGCAGCGTTGAAGGGGGGGACAGAGGAGAGACCCAGTACTTC
>TRBV5-1|TRBJ2-2|NA|15|NA
CASSLATTKSEELFF
TGCGCCAGCAGCTTGGCCACCACAAAGTCCGAGGAGCTGTTTTTT
>TRBV19|TRBJ2-5|TRBD1|17|NA
CASRPEGPGQGQETQYF
TGTGCCAGTAGACCCGAGGGTCCGGGACAGGGGCAAGAGACCCAGTACTTC
>TRBV5-5|TRBJ1-1|NA|15|NA
CASSLVVAGASEAFF
TGTGCCAGCAGCTTGGTTGTTGCGGGGGCGAGTGAAGCTTTCTTT
>TRBV29-1|TRBJ2-5|NA|15|NA
CSVEAGNSYQETQYF
TGCAGCGTTGAAGCGGGAAACAGTTACCAAGAGACCCAGTACTTC
>TRBV5-1|TRBJ2-6|NA|14|NA
CASKQGAGANVLTF
TGCGCCAGCAAGCAGGGTGCTGGGGCCAACGTCCTGACTTTC
>TRBV5-6|TRBJ1-6|NA|15|NA
CASSSEGLSNSPLHF
TGTGCCAGCAGCTCGGAGGGACTGAGTAATTCACCCCTCCACTTT